Listed here are 21 T cell receptor beta chains from one sample, sequenced in a study of blood T cell repertoires in COVID-19. Only in-frame clones appear in the TCRdb table, and some are missing; sequencing was by immunoSEQ multiplex PCR. The sample includes 300,000 to 400,000 clones, under 95% of them seen just once. The sequenced material came from peripheral blood. The receptor set was obtained from a woman in her late teens or twenties who had recovered from COVID-19.

V and J are TRBV19 and TRBJ2-1; D is unresolved. Trimming left V 0 bases short and J 3 bases short, with 9 bases between. Per germline, CDR1 LNHDA and CDR2 SQIVND (reference sequence). The CDR3 runs 15 residues. The CDR3 sequence is CASSIDLYSYNEQFF. As DNA, the CDR3 is TGTGCCAGTAGTATAGATCTATACAGCTACAATGAGCAGTTCTTC.

J is TRBJ2-1 and V is TRBV6-2 or TRBV6-3; 9 bases match TRBD1. The ends lost 6 bases at V and 11 bases at J; junction bases unmatched: 11. The CDR3 is made up of 14 amino acids. Germline V CDR1 and CDR2: MNHEY, SVGEGT. The CDR3 bases are TGTGCCAGCAGCCCCGGGACAGGGATCGTTAAGCAGTTCTTC. Protein: CASSPGTGIVKQFF.

This clone was detected only once. This CDR3 is also generated by other DNA sequences in the sample. This sequence joins TRBV19 and TRBJ2-7, with 7 bases fitting TRBD1. V dropped 2 bases and J dropped 4; count of bases not matched to a gene: 2. This CDR3 comprises 13 residues. Germline lookup yields CDR1 LNHDA and CDR2 SQIVND (reference sequence). The chain's CDR3 is CASSIRQGYEQYV. The CDR3 region has the DNA TGTGCCAGTAGTATAAGACAGGGTTACGAGCAGTACGTC.

This CDR3 is CASSLEGNSGMDTQYF. The DNA for the CDR3 is TGCGCCAGCAGCCTCGAAGGAAATAGCGGGATGGATACGCAGTATTTT. The chain links TRBV4-3 to TRBJ2-3; 8 bases align to TRBD2. This CDR3 comprises 16 residues. Germline assignment: CDR1 LGHNA and CDR2 YSLEER. V lost 4 bases to trimming and J lost 6 bases; unmatched junction nucleotides: 12.

This chain joins TRBV27 and TRBJ1-3, with TRBD1 identical over 7 bases. This CDR3 is 15 amino acids long. Germline trimming cut 9 bases from V and 0 bases from J; bases unmatched to any gene: 8. Germline V lookup: CDR1 MNHEY, CDR2 SMNVEV (reference sequence). For the CDR3, the DNA is TGTGCCAGTTCCCGGGACAGTAGCTCTGGAAACACCATATATTTT. This sequence encodes CASSRDSSSGNTIYF.

The chain joins TRBV10-2 to TRBJ1-1; D is unresolved. Deletions cut 7 bases from V and 0 bases from J, with 9 bases between. CDR3 length equals 13 residues. Per germline, CDR1 WSHSY and CDR2 SAAADI. The CDR3 nucleotides read TGCGCCAGCAACGGTGAGGTGAACACTGAAGCTTTCTTT. Its protein is CASNGEVNTEAFF.

V usage is TRBV6-1 and J usage is TRBJ1-5; D unclear. V lost 1 base and J 0 bases, leaving 7 bases between the germline ends. CDR3 size: 15 residues. Germline values: CDR1 MNHNS, CDR2 SASEGT. The CDR3, as DNA: TGTGCCAGCAGTGAAGATGTTCTTAGCAATCAGCCCCAGCATTTT. Residues: CASSEDVLSNQPQHF.

The CDR3 protein is CASSADGDRNTGELFF. In DNA, the CDR3 is TGTGCCAGCAGCGCAGACGGAGACAGGAACACCGGGGAGCTGTTTTTT. The rearrangement uses TRBV6-4 and TRBJ2-2, with a weak D call TRBD1 (5 bases). Per germline, CDR1 MRHNA and CDR2 SNTAGT. The CDR3 sequence is 16 residues long. The ends were cut back, 6 bases at V and 1 base at J, with 15 bases in the middle.

The rearrangement links TRBV5-5 to TRBJ1-1; no definite D call. With 6 bases removed from V and 4 bases from J, the gap between germline ends came to 16 bases. CDR3 length: 14 amino acids. Per germline, CDR1 SGHKS and CDR2 YYEKEE (reference sequence). CDR3 sequence (DNA): TGTGCCAGCACCACGGGTCCAAAGGTCACTGAAGCTTTCTTT. Residues: CASTTGPKVTEAFF. The entire variable domain, with the rest obtained from reference TRBV5-5 and TRBJ1-1, is as follows: DAGVTQSPTHLIKTRGQQVTLRCSPISGHKSVSWYQQVLGQGPQFIFQYYEKEERGRGNFPDRFSARQFPNYSSELNVNALLLGDSALYLCASTTGPKVTEAFFGQGTRLTVV.

The J gene is TRBJ2-3, the V gene TRBV7-9; TRBD2 is a possible D gene (5 bases). Germline lookup yields CDR1 SEHNR and CDR2 FQNEAQ (reference sequence). The CDR3 totals 17 residues. V was clipped by 0 bases and J by 0 bases, with 13 bases between them. This CDR3 is CASSLALGGGSTDTQYF. The DNA for the CDR3 is TGTGCCAGCAGCTTAGCGCTCGGCGGAGGAAGCACAGATACGCAGTATTTT.

The chain joins TRBV6-2 or TRBV6-3 to TRBJ2-1, with 11 bases fitting TRBD2. This CDR3 is 17 amino acids long. The germline V gene has CDR1 MNHEY and CDR2 SVGEGT. Germline trimming cut 2 bases from V and 7 bases from J; bases unmatched to any gene: 10. As DNA, the CDR3 is TGTGCCAGCAGTTACAACGAACTAGCGGGAGATTGGAATGAGCAGTTCTTC. The encoded protein is CASSYNELAGDWNEQFF.

Here the CDR3 reads CASTIDRGNTEAFF. CDR3 sequence (DNA): TGTGCCTCCACAATTGACAGGGGGAACACTGAAGCTTTCTTT. J is TRBJ1-1 and V is TRBV30, with 8 bases aligning to TRBD1. The V and J ends lost 7 bases and 1 base, in that order; junction bases with no gene match: 8. This CDR3 has 14 residues. Germline CDR1 reads GTSNPN; CDR2 reads SVGIG (reference sequence).

V and J are TRBV5-5 and TRBJ2-7; D might be TRBD1 (5 bases). Looked up from germline, CDR1 is SGHKS and CDR2 is YYEKEE (reference sequence). V was shortened by 4 bases and J by 1 base, with 9 bases between the two germline ends. The CDR3 consists of 13 residues. The chain's CDR3 is CASSLRQSYEQYV. CDR3 bases: TGTGCCAGCAGCCTGCGACAGTCCTACGAGCAGTACGTC.

The V gene is TRBV6-1, the J gene TRBJ1-3; D is undetermined. V shed 3 bases and J shed 1 base, with 10 bases lying between them. This CDR3 is built from 15 residues. CDR1 MNHNS and CDR2 SASEGT come from the germline V gene. CDR3: CASSEGSMSGNTIYF. CDR3 coding DNA: TGTGCCAGCAGTGAGGGCAGCATGTCTGGAAACACCATATATTTT.

This sequence joins TRBV5-1 and TRBJ1-2, with D possibly TRBD1 on 6 matching bases. CDR1 SGHRS and CDR2 YFSETQ come from the germline V gene. CDR3 size: 14 residues. Trimming took off 3 bases at V and 2 bases at J, with 11 bases between the two ends. CDR3: CASSSGQNNYGYTF. Written as DNA, the CDR3 is TGCGCCAGCAGCTCTGGACAGAACAACTATGGCTACACCTTC.

V gene TRBV25-1 combines with J gene TRBJ2-1, with a possible D match to TRBD2 (5 bases). The CDR3 extends over 15 amino acids. The germline V gene encodes CDR1 MGHDK and CDR2 SYGVNS. Trimming shortened V by 4 bases and J by 0 bases, and 10 bases separated the two germline ends. CDR3 bases: TGTGCCAGCAGTGCAGGACTCCCCTCCTACAATGAGCAGTTCTTC. Translated, it gives CASSAGLPSYNEQFF.

The chain links TRBV27 to TRBJ2-7, with 7 bases fitting TRBD2. The junction had 10 bases not matched to a gene; V was cut back by 6 bases and J by 2 bases. CDR1 is MNHEY, CDR2 SMNVEV, per germline (reference sequence). The CDR3 is made up of 15 amino acids. The CDR3 nucleotides read TGTGCCAGCAGCCCACCTGGCGGGAGCCCCTACGAGCAGTACGTC. Protein: CASSPPGGSPYEQYV.

The chain links TRBV19 to TRBJ1-3; D is perhaps TRBD1 (5 bases). Germline CDR1 and CDR2: LNHDA and SQIVND (reference sequence). CDR3 length: 16 residues. V was shortened by 7 bases and J by 0 bases, with 16 bases between the two germline ends. The CDR3 reads CASTQDPGFSGNTIYF. For the CDR3, the DNA is TGTGCCAGTACTCAAGATCCAGGGTTCTCTGGAAACACCATATATTTT.

V is TRBV9 and J is TRBJ2-2; D is unresolved. CDR1 is SGDLS and CDR2 is YYNGEE in the germline V gene. Trimming removed 0 bases from V and 1 base from J, with 10 bases in between. The CDR3 has 16 amino acids. CDR3 nucleotides: TGTGCCAGCAGCGTAGATCCGCAGGAGAACACCGGGGAGCTGTTTTTT. It yields the protein CASSVDPQENTGELFF.

The chain combines TRBV11-3 with TRBJ2-1; possibly TRBD2 for D (6 bases). Germline CDR1 SGHNT, CDR2 YENEEA. The CDR3 has 13 residues. V was shortened by 0 bases and J by 12 bases, with 12 bases between the two germline ends. The CDR3 sequence is CASSLDRISGQFF. The CDR3 DNA sequence: TGTGCCAGCAGCTTAGATAGAATTAGCGGGCAGTTCTTC.

The rearrangement joins TRBV19 to TRBJ2-3, with D hard to call. The CDR3 covers 13 residues. Germline loops: CDR1 LNHDA, CDR2 SQIVND (reference sequence). V was cut by 5 bases and J by 3 bases, with 9 bases left in between. CDR3 loop: CASSGGLTDTQYF. CDR3 nucleotide sequence: TGTGCCAGTAGTGGCGGTCTGACAGATACGCAGTATTTT.